These 18 T cell receptor beta chains originate from one sample sequenced in a study of T cells in Graves' hyperthyroidism and ophthalmopathy. Regions amplified from RNA transcripts were the TCR beta CDR3 regions. Primed by the HTBI set, a first-round RT-PCR was run on the TCR CDR3. A single record per CDR3 protein comes from TCRdb applying MiXCR to the multiplex PCR reads. The sample yields around 350,000 distinct CDR3 sequences, about a fifth seen once. Sequenced: blood. The receptors were sampled from a woman aged 18-30 years with Graves' hyperthyroidism.

This clonotype was counted ten times or more. V is TRBV6-5 and J is TRBJ1-1; D uncertain. Germline lookup yields CDR1 MNHEY and CDR2 SVGAGI. The V end lost 2 bases, the J end lost 10 bases, and 8 bases lay between the germline ends. This CDR3 is 11 amino acids long. CDR3 nucleotide sequence: TGTGCCAGCAGTTACGCGCTGGGAGCTTTCTTT. It yields the protein CASSYALGAFF.

This clonotype was detected many times. V usage is TRBV13 and J usage is TRBJ1-1; D not resolved. CDR1 PRHDT and CDR2 FYEKMQ come from the germline V gene (reference sequence). Trimming cost V 5 bases and J 6 bases, with 19 bases left between them. This CDR3 is built from 15 residues. The CDR3 protein is CASSRRRVAQAEAFF. CDR3 bases: TGTGCCAGCAGCCGCCGCAGAGTAGCCCAGGCTGAAGCTTTCTTT.

The J gene is TRBJ1-2, the V gene TRBV20-1, with D hard to call. The V and J ends lost 6 bases and 5 bases respectively, with 19 bases between them. This CDR3 is 14 amino acids long. Germline V gene sequence: CDR1 DFQATT, CDR2 SNEGSKA (reference sequence). The CDR3 protein is CSAPLIFGLYGYTF. The CDR3 nucleotides read TGCAGTGCCCCTTTGATTTTCGGGCTTTATGGCTACACCTTC.

This clonotype was detected ten times or more. This chain links TRBV7-2 with TRBJ2-7; TRBD2 aligns across 7 bases. J gave up 2 bases and V 2 bases, and 6 bases lay outside the gene matches. The CDR3 is 15 residues long. The germline V gene has CDR1 SGHTA and CDR2 FQGNSA. The CDR3: CASSLIASGTYEQYF. DNA of the CDR3: TGTGCCAGCAGCTTAATAGCTAGCGGCACCTACGAGCAGTACTTC. The full variable domain, its missing parts supplied by reference TRBV7-2 and TRBJ2-7, is GAGVSQSPSNKVTEKGKDVELRCDPISGHTALYWYRQSLGQGLEFLIYFQGNSAPDKSGLPSDRFSAERTGGSVSTLTIQRTQQEDSAVYLCASSLIASGTYEQYFGPGTRLTVT.

This clonotype was seen many times. The chain carries TRBV5-6 and TRBJ2-5, with 8 bases identical to TRBD1. V lost 0 bases and J lost 0; bases outside the gene matches: 7. The CDR3 is made up of 17 amino acids. Germline V lookup: CDR1 SGHDT, CDR2 YYEEEE. The CDR3 bases are TGTGCCAGCAGCTTGGTGTCAGGGGGCTGGTACCAAGAGACCCAGTACTTC. Encoded protein: CASSLVSGGWYQETQYF. Drawing the rest from reference TRBV5-6 and TRBJ2-5, the complete variable domain is DAGVTQSPTHLIKTRGQQVTLRCSPKSGHDTVSWYQQALGQGPQFIFQYYEEEERQRGNFPDRFSGHQFPNYSSELNVNALLLGDSALYLCASSLVSGGWYQETQYFGPGTRLLVL.

V is TRBV7-2 and J is TRBJ2-3; D unresolved. Germline loops: CDR1 SGHTA, CDR2 FQGNSA. The V end lost 3 bases, the J end lost 4 bases, and 5 bases lay between the germline ends. This CDR3 contains 12 residues. The CDR3 nucleotides read TGTGCCAGCAGCTTTACCGCAGATACGCAGTATTTT. It specifies CASSFTADTQYF.

This clonotype came up many times. The rearrangement links TRBV5-1 to TRBJ2-5; D gene unclear. Germline CDR1 SGHRS, CDR2 YFSETQ. V lost 3 bases to trimming and J lost 4 bases, with 7 bases between them. This CDR3 region has 12 residues. This CDR3 is CASSSALETQYF. In DNA, the CDR3 is TGCGCCAGCAGCTCTGCCCTAGAGACCCAGTACTTC.

This clonotype was detected many times. The V gene is TRBV7-6, the J gene TRBJ2-5; 7 bases are shared with TRBD2. Trimming cost V 5 bases and J 5 bases; bases outside gene matches: 14. Germline V gene lookup returns CDR1 SGHVS and CDR2 FNYEAQ. This CDR3 has 16 amino acids. CDR3 nucleotide sequence: TGTGCCAGCAGCCTATCGCGGGGCGGCGGGGGTGAGACCCAGTACTTC. Protein sequence: CASSLSRGGGGETQYF.

The chain carries TRBV18 and TRBJ1-2, with D unresolved. Between the trimmed V and J ends, which lost 2 bases and 8 bases, there was a span of 18 bases. The length of the CDR3 is 15 residues. In germline, CDR1 is KGHSH, CDR2 LQKENI. The CDR3 sequence is CASSPNFLGYWGYTF. Here the CDR3 DNA reads TGTGCCAGCTCACCAAACTTTTTGGGATATTGGGGCTACACCTTC.

This clonotype was found many times. The chain carries TRBV4-1 and TRBJ1-2, with 8 bases matching TRBD1. CDR3 length equals 16 residues. The V segment lost 4 bases and the J segment 7 bases; nucleotides outside the gene matches: 14. Germline lookup yields CDR1 MGHRA and CDR2 YSYEKL. This CDR3 reads CASSLGQGVMLGGYTF. CDR3 nucleotide sequence: TGCGCCAGCAGCCTCGGACAGGGCGTTATGTTGGGTGGCTACACCTTC.

This clonotype has ten or more counts. The V and J genes are TRBV27 and TRBJ2-5; possible D gene TRBD1, 6 bases. V shed 5 bases and J shed 5 bases, with 12 bases lying between them. The CDR3 runs to 13 residues. Germline V gene lookup returns CDR1 MNHEY and CDR2 SMNVEV (reference sequence). The CDR3 region has the DNA TGTGCCAGCAGTAACAGGGTGCAGGAGACCCAGTACTTC. This encodes CASSNRVQETQYF.

This clonotype was counted between two and nine times. The genes are TRBV24-1 and TRBJ2-7; D perhaps matches TRBD2 (5 bases). Germline lookup yields CDR1 KGHDR and CDR2 SFDVKD. The CDR3 loop spans 13 amino acids. CDR3 protein: CVSTDSADHEQYF. The CDR3 DNA is TGTGTCAGTACGGACTCAGCGGACCACGAGCAGTACTTC.

This clonotype was detected ten times or more. This chain's CDR3 is CSARMFVGGTGIYEQYF. For the CDR3, the DNA is TGCAGTGCTAGGATGTTTGTGGGCGGGACAGGAATTTACGAGCAGTACTTC. This chain uses TRBV20-1 with TRBJ2-7; 8 positions match TRBD1. CDR1 is DFQATT and CDR2 is SNEGSKA in the germline V gene (reference sequence). The ends lost 3 bases at V and 4 bases at J; junction bases unmatched: 17. The CDR3 totals 17 residues.

This clonotype appeared many times. The rearrangement uses TRBV11-2 and TRBJ1-5; D is uncertain. The V end was cut by 3 bases, the J end by 11 bases, with 20 bases between. The CDR3 contains 15 residues. In germline, CDR1 is SGHAT, CDR2 FQNNGV. The CDR3 reads CASSFDRSPFSAQHF. DNA of the CDR3: TGTGCCAGCAGCTTCGATCGGTCTCCATTTTCGGCCCAGCATTTT.

The table lists this clonotype with many counts. The gene calls are TRBV5-5 and TRBJ2-6; 7 bases are a match to TRBD1. The trim removed 4 bases at V and 4 bases at J, leaving 5 bases unmatched. The CDR3 is made up of 15 amino acids. In germline, CDR1 is SGHKS, CDR2 YYEKEE (reference sequence). CDR3 nucleotide sequence: TGTGCCAGCAGCGGGACAGTATCGGGGGCCAACGTCCTGACTTTC. It specifies CASSGTVSGANVLTF. The full variable domain, completed using reference TRBV5-5 and TRBJ2-6, is DAGVTQSPTHLIKTRGQQVTLRCSPISGHKSVSWYQQVLGQGPQFIFQYYEKEERGRGNFPDRFSARQFPNYSSELNVNALLLGDSALYLCASSGTVSGANVLTFGAGSRLTVL.

In this sample, this clonotype turned up many times. The chain links TRBV5-1 to TRBJ1-1, with 10 bases fitting TRBD1. Looked up from germline, CDR1 is SGHRS and CDR2 is YFSETQ. The CDR3 spans 14 residues. The V and J ends lost 5 bases and 5 bases, in that order; junction bases with no gene match: 6. The DNA of the CDR3 is TGCGCCAGCAGTGAAAGGGACAGGGGAACTGAAGCTTTCTTT. Translated: CASSERDRGTEAFF.

In its sample, this clonotype was seen many times. The chain uses TRBV7-3 and TRBJ1-1, with D maybe TRBD1 (5 bases). Trimming pared 3 bases from V and 6 bases from J, leaving 11 bases between. CDR1 SGHTA and CDR2 FQGTGA come from the germline V gene. There are 13 residues in the CDR3. The CDR3 protein is CASSFRGLAEAFF. The CDR3 region has the DNA TGTGCCAGCAGCTTTCGGGGGTTAGCTGAAGCTTTCTTT.

This clonotype was seen repeatedly, ten times or more. The rearrangement links TRBV5-1 to TRBJ2-7; D uncertain. The CDR3 consists of 14 residues. V was trimmed by 0 bases and J by 0 bases, leaving 7 bases between them. Germline lookup yields CDR1 SGHRS and CDR2 YFSETQ. The CDR3 sequence: CASSLVSHSYEQYF. In DNA form, the CDR3 reads TGCGCCAGCAGCTTGGTCTCTCACTCCTACGAGCAGTACTTC.